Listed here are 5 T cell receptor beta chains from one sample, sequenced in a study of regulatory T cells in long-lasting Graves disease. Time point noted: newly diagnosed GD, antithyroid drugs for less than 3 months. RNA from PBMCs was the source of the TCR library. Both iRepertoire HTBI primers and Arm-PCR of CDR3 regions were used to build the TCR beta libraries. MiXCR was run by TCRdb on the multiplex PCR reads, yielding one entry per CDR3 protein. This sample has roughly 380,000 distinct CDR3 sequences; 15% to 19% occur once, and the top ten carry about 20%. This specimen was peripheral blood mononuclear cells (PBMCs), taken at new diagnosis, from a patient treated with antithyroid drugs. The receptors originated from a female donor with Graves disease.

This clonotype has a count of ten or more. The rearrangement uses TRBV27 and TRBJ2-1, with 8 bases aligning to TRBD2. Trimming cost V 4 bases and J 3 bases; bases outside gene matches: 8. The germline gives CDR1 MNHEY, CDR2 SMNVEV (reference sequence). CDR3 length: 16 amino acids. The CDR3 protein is CASSSAGSGSYNEQFF. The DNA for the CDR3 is TGTGCCAGCAGTTCTGCGGGGAGCGGGAGCTACAATGAGCAGTTCTTC.

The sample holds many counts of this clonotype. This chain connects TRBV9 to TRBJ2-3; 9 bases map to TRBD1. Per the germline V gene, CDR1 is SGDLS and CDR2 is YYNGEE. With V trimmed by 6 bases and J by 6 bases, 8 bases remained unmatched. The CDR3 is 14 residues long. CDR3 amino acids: CASTGTGRGDTQYF. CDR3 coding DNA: TGTGCCAGCACCGGGACAGGGAGGGGTGATACGCAGTATTTT.

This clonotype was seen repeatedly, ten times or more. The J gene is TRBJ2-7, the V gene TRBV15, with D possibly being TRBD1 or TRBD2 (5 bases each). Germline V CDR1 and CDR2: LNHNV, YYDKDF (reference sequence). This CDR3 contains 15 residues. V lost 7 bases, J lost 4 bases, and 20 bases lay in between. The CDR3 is CATNSIRGSRYEQYF. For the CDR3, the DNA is TGTGCCACCAATTCGATTCGGGGCTCTAGGTACGAGCAGTACTTC. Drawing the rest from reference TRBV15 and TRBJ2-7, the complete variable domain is DAMVIQNPRYQVTQFGKPVTLSCSQTLNHNVMYWYQQKSSQAPKLLFHYYDKDFNNEADTPDNFQSRRPNTSFCFLDIRSPGLGDTAMYLCATNSIRGSRYEQYFGPGTRLTVT.

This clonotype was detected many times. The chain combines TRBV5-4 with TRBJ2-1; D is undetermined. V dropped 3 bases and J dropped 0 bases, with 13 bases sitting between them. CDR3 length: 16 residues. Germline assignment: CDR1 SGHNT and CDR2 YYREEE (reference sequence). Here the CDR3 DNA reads TGTGCCAGCAGCTCAAATGACATCCGCTCCTACAATGAGCAGTTCTTC. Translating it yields CASSSNDIRSYNEQFF.

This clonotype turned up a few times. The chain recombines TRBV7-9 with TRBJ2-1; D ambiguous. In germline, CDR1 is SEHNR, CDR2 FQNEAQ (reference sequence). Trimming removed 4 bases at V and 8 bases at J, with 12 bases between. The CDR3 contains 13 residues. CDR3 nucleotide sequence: TGTGCCAGCAGCTCCTGGCGCTCATATGAGCAGTTCTTC. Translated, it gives CASSSWRSYEQFF.